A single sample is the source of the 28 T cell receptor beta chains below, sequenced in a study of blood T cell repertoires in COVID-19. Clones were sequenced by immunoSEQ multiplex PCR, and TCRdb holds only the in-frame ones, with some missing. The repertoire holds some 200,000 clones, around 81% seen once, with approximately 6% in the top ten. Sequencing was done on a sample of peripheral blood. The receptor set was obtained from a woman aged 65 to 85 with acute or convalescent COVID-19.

The CDR3 sequence is CASSPSTSRVDEQFF. Written as DNA, the CDR3 is TGCGCCAGCAGCCCCTCGACTAGCAGGGTCGATGAGCAGTTCTTC. This chain links TRBV5-1 with TRBJ2-1; 7 bases agree with TRBD2. Looked up from germline, CDR1 is SGHRS and CDR2 is YFSETQ. This CDR3 region has 15 residues. J was trimmed by 8 bases and V by 4 bases; bases with no gene match: 12.

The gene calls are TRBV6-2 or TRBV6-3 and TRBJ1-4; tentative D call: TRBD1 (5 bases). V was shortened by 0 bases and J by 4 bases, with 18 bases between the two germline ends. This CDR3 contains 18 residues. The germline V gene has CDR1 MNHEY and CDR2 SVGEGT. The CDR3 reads CASSYSPKPPGLNEKLFF. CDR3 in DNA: TGTGCCAGCAGTTACTCGCCTAAACCTCCAGGGCTTAATGAAAAACTGTTTTTT.

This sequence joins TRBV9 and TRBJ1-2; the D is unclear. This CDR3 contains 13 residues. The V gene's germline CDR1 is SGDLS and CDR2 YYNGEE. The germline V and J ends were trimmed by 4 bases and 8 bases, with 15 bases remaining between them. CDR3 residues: CASSTKDKEGYTF. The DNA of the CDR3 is TGTGCCAGCAGCACCAAGGATAAGGAGGGCTACACCTTC.

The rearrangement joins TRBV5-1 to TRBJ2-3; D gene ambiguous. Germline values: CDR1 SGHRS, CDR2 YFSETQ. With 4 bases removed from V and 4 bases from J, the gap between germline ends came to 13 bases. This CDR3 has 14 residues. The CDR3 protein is CASSLGPVADTQYF. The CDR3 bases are TGCGCCAGCAGCCTTGGGCCAGTGGCAGATACGCAGTATTTT.

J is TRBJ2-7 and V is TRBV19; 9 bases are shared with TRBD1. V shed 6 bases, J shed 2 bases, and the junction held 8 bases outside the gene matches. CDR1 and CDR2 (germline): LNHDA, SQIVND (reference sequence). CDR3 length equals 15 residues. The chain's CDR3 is CASRIRDRDTYEQYF. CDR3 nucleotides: TGTGCCAGTAGAATCCGGGACAGGGACACCTACGAGCAGTACTTC.

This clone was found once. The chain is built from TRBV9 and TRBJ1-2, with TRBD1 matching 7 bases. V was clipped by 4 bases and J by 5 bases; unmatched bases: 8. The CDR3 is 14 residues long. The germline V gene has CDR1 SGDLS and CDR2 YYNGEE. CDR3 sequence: CASSPLGQTYGYTF. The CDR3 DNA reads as TGTGCCAGCAGCCCTTTGGGACAGACTTATGGCTACACCTTC. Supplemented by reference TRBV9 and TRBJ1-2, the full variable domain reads DSGVTQTPKHLITATGQRVTLRCSPRSGDLSVYWYQQSLDQGLQFLIQYYNGEERAKGNILERFSAQQFPDLHSELNLSSLELGDSALYFCASSPLGQTYGYTFGSGTRLTVV.

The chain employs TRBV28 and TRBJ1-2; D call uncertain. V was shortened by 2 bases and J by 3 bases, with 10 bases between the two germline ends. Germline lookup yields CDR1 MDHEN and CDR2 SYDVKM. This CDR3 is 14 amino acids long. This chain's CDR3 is CASSLRGGDYGYTF. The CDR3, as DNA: TGTGCCAGCAGTTTACGGGGTGGAGACTATGGCTACACCTTC.

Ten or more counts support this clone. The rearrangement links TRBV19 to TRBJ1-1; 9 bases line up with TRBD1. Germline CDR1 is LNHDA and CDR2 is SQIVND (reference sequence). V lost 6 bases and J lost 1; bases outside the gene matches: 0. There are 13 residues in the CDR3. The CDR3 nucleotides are TGTGCCAGTAGGGACAGGGGGAACACTGAAGCTTTCTTT. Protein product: CASRDRGNTEAFF.

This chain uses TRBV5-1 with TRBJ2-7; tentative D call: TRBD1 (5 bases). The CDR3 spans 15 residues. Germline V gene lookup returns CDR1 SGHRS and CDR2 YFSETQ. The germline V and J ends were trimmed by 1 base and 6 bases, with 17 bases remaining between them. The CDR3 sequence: CASSLNLQAQSEQYF. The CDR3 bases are TGCGCCAGCAGCTTGAACCTACAGGCCCAGTCCGAGCAGTACTTC.

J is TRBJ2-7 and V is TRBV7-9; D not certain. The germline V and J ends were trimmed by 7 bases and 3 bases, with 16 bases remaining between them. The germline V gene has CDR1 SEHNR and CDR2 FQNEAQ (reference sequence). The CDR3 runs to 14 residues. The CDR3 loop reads CASTHKQWVYEQYF. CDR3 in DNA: TGTGCCAGCACCCACAAACAGTGGGTCTACGAGCAGTACTTC.

Here the CDR3 reads CASSMTGGEQYF. The DNA for the CDR3 is TGTGCCAGCAGTATGACAGGGGGGGAGCAGTACTTC. The chain couples TRBV27 to TRBJ2-7; 9 bases map to TRBD1. Per the germline V gene, CDR1 is MNHEY and CDR2 is SMNVEV (reference sequence). CDR3 size: 12 residues. The trim removed 5 bases at V and 7 bases at J, leaving 3 bases unmatched.

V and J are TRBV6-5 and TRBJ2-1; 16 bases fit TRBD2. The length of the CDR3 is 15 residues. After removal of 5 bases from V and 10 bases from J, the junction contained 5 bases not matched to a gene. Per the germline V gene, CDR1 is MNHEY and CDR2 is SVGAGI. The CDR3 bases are TGTGCCAGCAGTAGAGGGACTAGCGGGAGGGCCGAGCAGTTCTTC. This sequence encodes CASSRGTSGRAEQFF.

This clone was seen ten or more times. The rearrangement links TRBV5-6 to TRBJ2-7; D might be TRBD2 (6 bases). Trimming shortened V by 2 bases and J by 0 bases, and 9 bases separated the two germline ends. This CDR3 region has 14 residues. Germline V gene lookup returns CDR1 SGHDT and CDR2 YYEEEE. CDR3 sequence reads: CASSFGTDSYEQYF. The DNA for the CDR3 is TGTGCCAGCAGCTTCGGGACTGACTCCTACGAGCAGTACTTC.

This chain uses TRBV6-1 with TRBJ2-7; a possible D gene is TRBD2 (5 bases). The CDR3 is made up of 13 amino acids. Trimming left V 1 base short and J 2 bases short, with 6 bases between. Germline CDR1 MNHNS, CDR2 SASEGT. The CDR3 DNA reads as TGTGCCAGCAGTGAAGTGGGAGCCTACGAGCAGTACTTC. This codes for CASSEVGAYEQYF.

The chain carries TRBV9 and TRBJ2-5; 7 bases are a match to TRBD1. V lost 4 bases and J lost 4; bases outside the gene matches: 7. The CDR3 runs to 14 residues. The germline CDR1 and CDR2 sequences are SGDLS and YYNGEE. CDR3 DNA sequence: TGTGCCAGCAGCCCAGGGGGTCTCGGAGAGACCCAGTACTTC. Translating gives CASSPGGLGETQYF. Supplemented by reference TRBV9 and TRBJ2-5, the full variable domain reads DSGVTQTPKHLITATGQRVTLRCSPRSGDLSVYWYQQSLDQGLQFLIQYYNGEERAKGNILERFSAQQFPDLHSELNLSSLELGDSALYFCASSPGGLGETQYFGPGTRLLVL.

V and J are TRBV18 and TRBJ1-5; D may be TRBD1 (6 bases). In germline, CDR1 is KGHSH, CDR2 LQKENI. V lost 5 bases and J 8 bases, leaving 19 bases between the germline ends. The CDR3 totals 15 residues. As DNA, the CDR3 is TGTGCCAGCTCATCCCTTATGGGGGCAGATAAGCCCCAGCATTTT. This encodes CASSSLMGADKPQHF.

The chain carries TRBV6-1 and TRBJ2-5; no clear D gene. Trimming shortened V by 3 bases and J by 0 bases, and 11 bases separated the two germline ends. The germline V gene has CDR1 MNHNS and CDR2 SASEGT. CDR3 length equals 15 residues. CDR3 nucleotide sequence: TGTGCCAGCAGTGATCTCTACTCGTACCAAGAGACCCAGTACTTC. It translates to CASSDLYSYQETQYF.

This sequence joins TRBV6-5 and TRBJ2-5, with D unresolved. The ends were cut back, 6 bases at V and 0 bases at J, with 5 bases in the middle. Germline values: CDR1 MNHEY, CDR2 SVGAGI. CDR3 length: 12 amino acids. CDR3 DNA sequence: TGTGCCAGCAGCGTGTACCAAGAGACCCAGTACTTC. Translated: CASSVYQETQYF.

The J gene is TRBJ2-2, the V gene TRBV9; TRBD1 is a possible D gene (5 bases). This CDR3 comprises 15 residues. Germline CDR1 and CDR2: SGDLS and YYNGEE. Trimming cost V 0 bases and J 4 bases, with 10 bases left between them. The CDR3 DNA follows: TGTGCCAGCAGCGTAGGGTTCAGGGCCACCGGGGAGCTGTTTTTT. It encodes CASSVGFRATGELFF.

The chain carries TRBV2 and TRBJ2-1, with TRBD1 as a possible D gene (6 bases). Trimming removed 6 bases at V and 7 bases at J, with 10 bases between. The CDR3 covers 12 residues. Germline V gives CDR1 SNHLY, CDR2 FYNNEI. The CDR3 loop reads CASRDDRNEQFF. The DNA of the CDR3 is TGTGCCAGCAGGGACGACAGGAATGAGCAGTTCTTC.

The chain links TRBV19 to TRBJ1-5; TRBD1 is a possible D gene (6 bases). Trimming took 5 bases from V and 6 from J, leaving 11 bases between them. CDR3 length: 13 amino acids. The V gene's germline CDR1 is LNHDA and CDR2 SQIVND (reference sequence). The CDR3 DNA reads TGTGCCAGTAGTCAGGGGCTCAGTCAGCCCCAGCATTTT. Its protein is CASSQGLSQPQHF.

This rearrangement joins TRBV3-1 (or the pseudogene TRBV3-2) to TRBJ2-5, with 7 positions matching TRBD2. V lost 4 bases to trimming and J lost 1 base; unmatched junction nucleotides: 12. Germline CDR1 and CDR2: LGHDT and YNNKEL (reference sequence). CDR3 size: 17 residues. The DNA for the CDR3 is TGTGCCAGCAGCCCCGGGGAGATAGCGGGTTCCCAAGAGACCCAGTACTTC. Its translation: CASSPGEIAGSQETQYF.

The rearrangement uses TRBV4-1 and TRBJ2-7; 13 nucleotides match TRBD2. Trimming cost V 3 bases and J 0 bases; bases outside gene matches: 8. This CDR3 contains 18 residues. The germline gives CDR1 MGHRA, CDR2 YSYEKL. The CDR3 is CASSQFTGTSGNSYEQYF. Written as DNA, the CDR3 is TGCGCCAGCAGCCAGTTTACCGGGACTAGCGGGAACTCCTACGAGCAGTACTTC.

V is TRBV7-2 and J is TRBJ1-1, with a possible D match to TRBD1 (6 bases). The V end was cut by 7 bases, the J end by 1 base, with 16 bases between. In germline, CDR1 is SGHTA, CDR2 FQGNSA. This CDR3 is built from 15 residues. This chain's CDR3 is CASMVTDRGNTEAFF. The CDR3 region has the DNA TGTGCCAGCATGGTTACGGACAGAGGGAACACTGAAGCTTTCTTT.

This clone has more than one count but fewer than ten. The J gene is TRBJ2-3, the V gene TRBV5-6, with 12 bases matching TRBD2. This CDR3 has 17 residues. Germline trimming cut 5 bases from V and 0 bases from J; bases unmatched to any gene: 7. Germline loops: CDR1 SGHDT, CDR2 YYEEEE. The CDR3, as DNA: TGTGCCAGCAGTCGGACTAGCGGGGTTCCTAGCACAGATACGCAGTATTTT. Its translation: CASSRTSGVPSTDTQYF.

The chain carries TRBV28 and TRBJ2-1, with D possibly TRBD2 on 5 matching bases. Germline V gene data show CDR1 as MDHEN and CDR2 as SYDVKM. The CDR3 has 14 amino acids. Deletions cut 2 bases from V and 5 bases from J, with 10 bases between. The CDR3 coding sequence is TGTGCCAGCAGTTTAAGAGGGTACGACAATGAGCAGTTCTTC. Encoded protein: CASSLRGYDNEQFF.

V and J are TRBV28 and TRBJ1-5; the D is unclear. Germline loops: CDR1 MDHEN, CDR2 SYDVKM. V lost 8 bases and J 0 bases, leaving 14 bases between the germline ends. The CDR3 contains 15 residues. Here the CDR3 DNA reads TGTGCCAGCGGATTACAGAAGAATAGCAATCAGCCCCAGCATTTT. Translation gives CASGLQKNSNQPQHF. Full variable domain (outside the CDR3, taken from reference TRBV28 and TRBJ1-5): DVKVTQSSRYLVKRTGEKVFLECVQDMDHENMFWYRQDPGLGLRLIYFSYDVKMKEKGDIPEGYSVSREKKERFSLILESASTNQTSMYLCASGLQKNSNQPQHFGDGTRLSIL.

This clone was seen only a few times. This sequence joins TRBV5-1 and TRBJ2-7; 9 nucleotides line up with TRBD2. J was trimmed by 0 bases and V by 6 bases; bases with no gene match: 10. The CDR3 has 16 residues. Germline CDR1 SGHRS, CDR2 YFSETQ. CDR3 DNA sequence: TGCGCCAGCACGCCCATAGCGGGAGCCCCCTCCTACGAGCAGTACTTC. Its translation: CASTPIAGAPSYEQYF.